This entry is about one T cell receptor (beta chain). Its antigen is still unknown. No quality values exist for individual bases; no much larger clone is one base distant. The library relied on the immunoSEQ multiplex PCR assay. For most patients, genomic DNA was isolated with the Qiagen DNeasy Blood and Tissue Kit and shipped frozen to Adaptive Biotechnologies for TCR sequencing. For most patients, high-throughput TCR-beta CDR3 sequencing of genomic DNA was performed by Adaptive Biotechnologies. In the source study's methods: TCR sequencing data for some 19 patients were retrieved from Adaptive's ImmunoSEQ software; three other patients were processed with MiXCR and VDJtools. To correct CD4 versus CD8 sorting errors, any sequence found in both subsets at a frequency ratio below 5:1 was removed. Because the origin of CDR3 nucleotide sequences shared between donor and recipient could not be assigned, those sequences were removed. To count as alloreactive, a clone needed at least 2-fold expansion over unstimulated cells and a minimum CFSE-low frequency of 0.002% (template counts) or 0.001% (read counts). A clone was considered mappable if detected in the sequenced pre-transplant spleen, lymph node, or MLR CFSE-low populations of the donor or recipient. Cumulative frequency of alloreactive clones was calculated as a percentage of all sequences weighted by copy number. The immuneACCESS repertoire file appears here via TCRdb, limited to in-frame rearrangements. These files lack a portion of the clones; in checked studies, under half of the deficit traces to unresolved V genes, and the cause of the others is not known. D and trimming come from the DNA, and the V and J calls and clone size come from that table. Recorded for this sample are 70,000 to 80,000 clones; about 92% of them occurred a single time. About 1.3% of the sample is held by the ten biggest clonotypes.

The source of the sample is a study of graft-versus-host responses after intestinal transplantation (dated by TCRdb to the early 2020s). Study-level background: Multivisceral, liver-intestinal, or isolated intestinal transplants were received by the recipients. Anti-thymocyte globulin induction was given to all recipients, followed by maintenance tacrolimus and steroids for two to four years. Bulk TCR-beta CDR3 sequencing was used to track graft-versus-host and host-versus-graft alloreactive T cell clones in the graft, circulation and bone marrow after intestinal transplantation. Alloreactive clones were identified by sequencing pre-transplant mixed lymphocyte reaction products and comparing these products with unstimulated pre-transplant donor and recipient T cells. The cohort enrolled 24 intestinal transplant recipients including one retransplant, and a few patients lacking pretransplant specimens were excluded. A peak of at least 4% donor T cells among recipient peripheral blood mononuclear cells was the definition used for donor T cell macrochimerism. Rather than being sequenced by the commercial service, samples from a few later patients were sequenced in-house on an Illumina MiSeq and processed with MiXCR. The paper's findings and limits, for the study overall: Early after transplant, peak levels of circulating GvH clones were found to be associated with declines in HvG clones. Conclusions were limited by the relatively low number and heterogeneity of intestinal transplant patients. GvH clones were detected in recipient bone marrow, and some appeared earlier in ileal mucosa or blood, consistent with an intestinal mucosal origin. High GvH to HvG T cell clonal ratios were observed in the allografts of patients with donor T cell macrochimerism.

The sample's time point label is to be understood as: cells obtained before transplantation from donor or recipient. CD3+CD4+ and CD3+CD8+ populations were FACS-sorted from unstimulated pre-transplant donor and recipient cells taken from spleen or lymph nodes. According to the germline V gene, CDR1 reads SNHLY and CDR2 reads FYNNEI. The CDR3, from cysteine to phenylalanine, totals 18 residues. Only the CDR3 region is kept as DNA, spanning 54 bases read in frame from base 1. The germline V and J ends show losses of 0 bases and 0 bases respectively, and no gene match explains 6 bases of the junction. Here the chain combines TRBV2 and TRBJ2-7, with TRBD1 identical over 12 junction bases. This receptor was taken from a human donor who received an intestinal transplant. This specimen consisted of unstimulated CD8+ T cells sorted from spleen or lymph node cells, obtained before intestinal transplant. The nucleotide sequence is TGTGCCAGCAGTGAAGCGCGACCGGGACAGGGGGCCTCCTACGAGCAGTACTTC. Translated, this gives CASSEARPGQGASYEQYF.